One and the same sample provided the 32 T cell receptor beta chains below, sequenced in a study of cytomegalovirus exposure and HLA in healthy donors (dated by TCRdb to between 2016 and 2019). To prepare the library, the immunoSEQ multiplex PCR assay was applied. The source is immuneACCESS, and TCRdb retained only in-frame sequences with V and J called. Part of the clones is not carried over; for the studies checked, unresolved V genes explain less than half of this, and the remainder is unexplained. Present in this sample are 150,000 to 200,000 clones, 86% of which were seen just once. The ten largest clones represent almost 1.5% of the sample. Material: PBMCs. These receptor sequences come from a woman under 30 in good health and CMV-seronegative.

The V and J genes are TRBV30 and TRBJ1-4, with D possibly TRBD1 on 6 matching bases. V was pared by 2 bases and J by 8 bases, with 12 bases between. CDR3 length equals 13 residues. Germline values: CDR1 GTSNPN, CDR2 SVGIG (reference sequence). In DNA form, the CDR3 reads TGTGCCTGGAGTCAACAGGGCAGCGAAAAACTGTTTTTT. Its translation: CAWSQQGSEKLFF.

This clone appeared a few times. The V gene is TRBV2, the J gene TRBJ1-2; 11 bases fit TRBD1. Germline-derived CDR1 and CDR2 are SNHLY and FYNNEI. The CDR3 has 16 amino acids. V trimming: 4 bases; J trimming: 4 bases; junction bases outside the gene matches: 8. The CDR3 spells CASSAGQGEDSYGYTF. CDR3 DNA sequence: TGTGCCAGCAGTGCGGGACAGGGGGAAGATAGCTATGGCTACACCTTC.

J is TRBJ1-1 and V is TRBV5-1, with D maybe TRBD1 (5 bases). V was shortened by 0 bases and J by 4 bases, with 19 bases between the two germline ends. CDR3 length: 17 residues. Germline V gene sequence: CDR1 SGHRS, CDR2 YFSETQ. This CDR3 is CASSLALREGRGTEAFF. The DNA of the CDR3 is TGCGCCAGCAGCTTGGCCCTACGGGAGGGGAGGGGCACTGAAGCTTTCTTT.

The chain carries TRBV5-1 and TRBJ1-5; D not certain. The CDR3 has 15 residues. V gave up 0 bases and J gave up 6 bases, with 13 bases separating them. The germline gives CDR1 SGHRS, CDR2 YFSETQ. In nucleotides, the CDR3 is TGCGCCAGCAGCTTGGACGGCCGGGGTGGTCAGCCCCAGCATTTT. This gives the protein CASSLDGRGGQPQHF.

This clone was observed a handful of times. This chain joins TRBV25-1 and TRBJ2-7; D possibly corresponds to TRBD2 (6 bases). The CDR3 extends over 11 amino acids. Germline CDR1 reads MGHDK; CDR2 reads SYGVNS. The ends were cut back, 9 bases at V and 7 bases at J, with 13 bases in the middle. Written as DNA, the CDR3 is TGTGCCAGTCAAAAAGGAGGGGAGCAGTACTTC. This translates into CASQKGGEQYF.

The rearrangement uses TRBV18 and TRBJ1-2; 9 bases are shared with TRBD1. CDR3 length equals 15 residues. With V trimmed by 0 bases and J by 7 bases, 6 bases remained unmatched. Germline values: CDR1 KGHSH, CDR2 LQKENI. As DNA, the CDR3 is TGTGCCAGCTCACCACCGTCGGACAGGGGCTTTGGCTACACCTTC. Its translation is CASSPPSDRGFGYTF.

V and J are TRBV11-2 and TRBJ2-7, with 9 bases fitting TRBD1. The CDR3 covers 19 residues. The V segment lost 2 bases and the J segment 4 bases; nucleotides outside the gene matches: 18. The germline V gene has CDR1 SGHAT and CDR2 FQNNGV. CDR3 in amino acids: CASSLYAAPRDREQYEQYF. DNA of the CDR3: TGTGCCAGCAGCTTATACGCCGCTCCGCGGGACAGGGAACAGTACGAGCAGTACTTC.

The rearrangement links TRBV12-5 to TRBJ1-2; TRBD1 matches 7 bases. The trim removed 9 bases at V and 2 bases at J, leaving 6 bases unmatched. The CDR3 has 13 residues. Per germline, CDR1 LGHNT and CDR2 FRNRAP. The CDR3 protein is CARGTAENYGYTF. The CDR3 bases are TGTGCTAGAGGGACAGCCGAGAACTATGGCTACACCTTC.

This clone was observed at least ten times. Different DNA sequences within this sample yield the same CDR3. CDR3 loop: CASSLRGTEAFF. DNA for the CDR3: TGTGCCAGCAGCTTGAGAGGCACTGAAGCTTTCTTT. The chain links TRBV5-6 to TRBJ1-1; D remains ambiguous. Germline V gene lookup returns CDR1 SGHDT and CDR2 YYEEEE. V was pared by 1 base and J by 4 bases, with 5 bases between. This CDR3 spans 12 amino acids.

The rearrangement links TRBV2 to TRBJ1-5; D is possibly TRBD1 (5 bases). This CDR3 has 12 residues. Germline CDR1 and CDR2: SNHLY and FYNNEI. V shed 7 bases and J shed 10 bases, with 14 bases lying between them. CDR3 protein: CASNSGVHPQHF. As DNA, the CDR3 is TGTGCCAGCAACTCGGGGGTTCATCCCCAGCATTTT.

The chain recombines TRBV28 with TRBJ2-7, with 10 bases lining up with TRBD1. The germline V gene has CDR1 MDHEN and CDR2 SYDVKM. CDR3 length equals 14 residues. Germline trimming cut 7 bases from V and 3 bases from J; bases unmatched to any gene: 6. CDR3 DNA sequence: TGTGCCAGCACCTTGACAGGGGGCTTCTACGAGCAGTACTTC. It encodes CASTLTGGFYEQYF.

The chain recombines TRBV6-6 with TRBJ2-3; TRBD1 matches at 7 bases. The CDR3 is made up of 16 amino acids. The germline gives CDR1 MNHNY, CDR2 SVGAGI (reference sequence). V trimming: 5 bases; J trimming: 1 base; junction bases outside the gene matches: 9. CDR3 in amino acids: CASSQTHGTGTDTQYF. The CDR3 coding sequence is TGTGCCAGCAGTCAAACTCATGGGACAGGCACAGATACGCAGTATTTT.

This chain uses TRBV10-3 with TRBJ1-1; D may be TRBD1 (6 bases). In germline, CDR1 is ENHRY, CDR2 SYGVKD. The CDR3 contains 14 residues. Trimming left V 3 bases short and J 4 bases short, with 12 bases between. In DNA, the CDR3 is TGTGCCATCAGTGATCATCAGGGGAGCACTGAAGCTTTCTTT. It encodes CAISDHQGSTEAFF.

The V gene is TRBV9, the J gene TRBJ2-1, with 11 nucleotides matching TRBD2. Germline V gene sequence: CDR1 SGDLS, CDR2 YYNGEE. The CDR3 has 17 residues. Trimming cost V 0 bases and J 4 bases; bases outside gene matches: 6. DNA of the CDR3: TGTGCCAGCAGCGTAGGGGCTAGCGGGGGGATATACAATGAGCAGTTCTTC. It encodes CASSVGASGGIYNEQFF.

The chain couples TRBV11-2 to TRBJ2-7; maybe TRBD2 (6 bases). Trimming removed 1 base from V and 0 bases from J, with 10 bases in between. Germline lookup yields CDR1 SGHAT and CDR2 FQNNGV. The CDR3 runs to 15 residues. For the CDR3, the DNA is TGTGCCAGCAGCTTAGGAGGAGGGCACTCCTACGAGCAGTACTTC. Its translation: CASSLGGGHSYEQYF.

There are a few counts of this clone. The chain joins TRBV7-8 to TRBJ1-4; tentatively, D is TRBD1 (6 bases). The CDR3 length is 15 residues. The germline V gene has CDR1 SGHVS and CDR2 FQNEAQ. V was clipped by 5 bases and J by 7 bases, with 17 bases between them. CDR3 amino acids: CASSHRQVSAEKLFF. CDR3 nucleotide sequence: TGTGCCAGCAGCCACCGACAGGTATCAGCTGAAAAACTGTTTTTT. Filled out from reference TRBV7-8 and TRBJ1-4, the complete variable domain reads GAGVSQSPRYKVAKRGQDVALRCDPISGHVSLFWYQQALGQGPEFLTYFQNEAQLDKSGLPSDRFFAERPEGSVSTLKIQRTQQEDSAVYLCASSHRQVSAEKLFFGSGTQLSVL.

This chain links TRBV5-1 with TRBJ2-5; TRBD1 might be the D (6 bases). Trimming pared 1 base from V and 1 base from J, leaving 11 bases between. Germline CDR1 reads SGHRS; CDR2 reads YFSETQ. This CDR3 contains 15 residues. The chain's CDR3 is CASSLIGQTQETQYF. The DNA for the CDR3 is TGCGCCAGCAGCTTGATCGGACAGACCCAAGAGACCCAGTACTTC.

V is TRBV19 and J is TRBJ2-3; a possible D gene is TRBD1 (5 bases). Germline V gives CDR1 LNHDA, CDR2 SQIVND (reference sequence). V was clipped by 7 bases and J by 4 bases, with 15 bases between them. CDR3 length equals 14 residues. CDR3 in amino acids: CASKGALEADTQYF. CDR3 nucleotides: TGTGCCAGTAAAGGGGCCCTTGAAGCAGATACGCAGTATTTT.

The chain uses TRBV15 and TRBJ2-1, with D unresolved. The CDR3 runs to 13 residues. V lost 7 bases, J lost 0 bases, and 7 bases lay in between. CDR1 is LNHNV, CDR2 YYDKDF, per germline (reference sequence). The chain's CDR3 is CATKDFSYNEQFF. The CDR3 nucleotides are TGTGCCACCAAAGACTTCTCCTACAATGAGCAGTTCTTC.

In DNA, the CDR3 is TGTGCCAGCAGTTCCCACGTCGTCGGTTCCTACGAGCAGTACTTC. Protein product: CASSSHVVGSYEQYF. V usage is TRBV28 and J usage is TRBJ2-7; D unclear. The V and J ends lost 4 bases and 1 base respectively, with 14 bases between them. The CDR3 extends over 15 amino acids. Germline CDR1 reads MDHEN; CDR2 reads SYDVKM.

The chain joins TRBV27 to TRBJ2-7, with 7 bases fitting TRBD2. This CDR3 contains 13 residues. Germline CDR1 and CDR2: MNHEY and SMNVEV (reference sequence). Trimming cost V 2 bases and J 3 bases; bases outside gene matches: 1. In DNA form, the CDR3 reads TGTGCCAGCAGTTTACTAGCGGACTACGAGCAGTACTTC. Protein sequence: CASSLLADYEQYF.

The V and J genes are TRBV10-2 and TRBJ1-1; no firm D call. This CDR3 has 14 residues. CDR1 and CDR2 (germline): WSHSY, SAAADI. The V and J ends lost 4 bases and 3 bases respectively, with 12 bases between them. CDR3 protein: CASSGMEGYTEAFF. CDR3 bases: TGCGCCAGCAGTGGTATGGAGGGATACACTGAAGCTTTCTTT.

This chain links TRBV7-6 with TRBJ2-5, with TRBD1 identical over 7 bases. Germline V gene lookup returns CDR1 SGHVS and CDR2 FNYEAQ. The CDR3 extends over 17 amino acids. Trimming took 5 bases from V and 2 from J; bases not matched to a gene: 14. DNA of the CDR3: TGTGCCAGCAGCACTCGACAGGGCCCCATACTTCAAGAGACCCAGTACTTC. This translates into CASSTRQGPILQETQYF.

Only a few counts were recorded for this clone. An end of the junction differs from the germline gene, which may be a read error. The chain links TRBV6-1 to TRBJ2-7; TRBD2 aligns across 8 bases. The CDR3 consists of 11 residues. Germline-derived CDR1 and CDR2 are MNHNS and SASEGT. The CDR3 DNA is TGTGCCAGCAGTGAAGTCAGGACTAGCAACTTC. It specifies CASSEVRTSNF.

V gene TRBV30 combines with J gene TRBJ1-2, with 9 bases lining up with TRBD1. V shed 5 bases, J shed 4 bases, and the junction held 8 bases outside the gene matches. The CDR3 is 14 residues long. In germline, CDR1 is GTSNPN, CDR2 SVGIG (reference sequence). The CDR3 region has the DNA TGTGCCTGGTCGAACAGGGGGCAAGGCTATGGCTACACCTTC. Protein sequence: CAWSNRGQGYGYTF. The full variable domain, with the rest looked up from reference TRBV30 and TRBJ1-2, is SQTIHQWPATLVQPVGSPLSLECTVEGTSNPNLYWYRQAAGRGLQLLFYSVGIGQISSEVPQNLSASRPQDRQFILSSKKLLLSDSGFYLCAWSNRGQGYGYTFGSGTRLTVV.

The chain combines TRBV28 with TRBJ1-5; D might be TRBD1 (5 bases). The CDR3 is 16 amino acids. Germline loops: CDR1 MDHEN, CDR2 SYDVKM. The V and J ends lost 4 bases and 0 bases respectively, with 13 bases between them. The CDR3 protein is CASSSWTRSSNQPQHF. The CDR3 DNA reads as TGTGCCAGCAGTTCCTGGACACGGTCTAGCAATCAGCCCCAGCATTTT.

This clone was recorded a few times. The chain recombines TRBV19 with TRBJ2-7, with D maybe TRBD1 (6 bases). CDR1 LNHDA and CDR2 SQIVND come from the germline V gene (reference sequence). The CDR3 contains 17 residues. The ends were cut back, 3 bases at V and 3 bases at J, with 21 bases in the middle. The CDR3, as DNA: TGTGCCAGTAGTATTCAGGACAGTCGTCCCCCGTACTACGAGCAGTACTTC. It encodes CASSIQDSRPPYYEQYF.

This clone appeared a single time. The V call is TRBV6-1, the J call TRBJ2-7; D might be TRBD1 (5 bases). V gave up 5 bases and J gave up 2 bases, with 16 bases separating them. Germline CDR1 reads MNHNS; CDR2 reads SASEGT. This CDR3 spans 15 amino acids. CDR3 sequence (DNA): TGTGCCAGCAGTCAAAAGGGGCGATGGGCCTACGAGCAGTACTTC. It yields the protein CASSQKGRWAYEQYF.

CDR3 coding DNA: TGTGCCACCAGCAGGGGGGCTAGCGGGAAGGGCGGGGAGCTGTTTTTT. This encodes CATSRGASGKGGELFF. V usage is TRBV15 and J usage is TRBJ2-2; TRBD2 aligns across 9 bases. CDR3 size: 16 residues. Germline-derived CDR1 and CDR2 are LNHNV and YYDKDF (reference sequence). V was clipped by 3 bases and J by 7 bases; unmatched bases: 9. The complete variable domain, with remaining parts taken from reference TRBV15 and TRBJ2-2, reads DAMVIQNPRYQVTQFGKPVTLSCSQTLNHNVMYWYQQKSSQAPKLLFHYYDKDFNNEADTPDNFQSRRPNTSFCFLDIRSPGLGDTAMYLCATSRGASGKGGELFFGEGSRLTVL.

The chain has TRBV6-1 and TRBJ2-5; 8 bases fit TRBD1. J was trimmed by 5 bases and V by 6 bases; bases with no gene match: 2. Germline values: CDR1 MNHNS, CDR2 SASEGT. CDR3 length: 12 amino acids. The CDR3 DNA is TGTGCCAGCAGGAGGACAGGGGAGACCCAGTACTTC. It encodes CASRRTGETQYF.

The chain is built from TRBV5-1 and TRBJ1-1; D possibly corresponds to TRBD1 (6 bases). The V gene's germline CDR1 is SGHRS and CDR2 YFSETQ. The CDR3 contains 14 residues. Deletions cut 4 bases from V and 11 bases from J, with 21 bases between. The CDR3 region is CASSERGAPSEAFF. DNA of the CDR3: TGCGCCAGCAGCGAGCGGGGGGCGCCGTCGGAGGCTTTCTTT.

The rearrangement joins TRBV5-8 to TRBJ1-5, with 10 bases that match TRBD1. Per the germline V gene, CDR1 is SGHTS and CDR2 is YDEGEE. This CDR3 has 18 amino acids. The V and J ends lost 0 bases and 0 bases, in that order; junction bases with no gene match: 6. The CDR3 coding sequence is TGTGCCAGCAGCTTGGGACAGGGGGCCTTATATAGCAATCAGCCCCAGCATTTT. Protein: CASSLGQGALYSNQPQHF.